A selection of T cell receptor beta chains follows, all from one sample in a study of shared clonotypes between healthy human individuals. TCRdb's table, derived via immunoSEQ multiplex PCR, lists solely in-frame clones and lacks some. The sample has approximately 1.9 million clones, 90% to 95% seen once. Input material: naive CD8+ T cells from PBMCs. The receptors derive from a man aged 18 to 29 in good health. Some clones in this sample may be carry-over from other donors' samples. CDR3s include the opening cysteine and the closing phenylalanine or tryptophan. D genes are given only for firm matches. A clone size is listed for some rows: how often the clone was seen (once, few, many), or a class if it is expanded.

j_gene: TRBJ2-7
d_gene: .
v_gene: TRBV5-6
abundance: .
CDR3aa: CASSWGTGEQYF
CDR3nt: TGTGCCAGCAGCTGGGGGACGGGCGAGCAGTACTTC

j_gene: TRBJ2-3
d_gene: .
v_gene: TRBV9
abundance: .
CDR3aa: CASSVAAGEISPAAYTQYF
CDR3nt: TGTGCCAGCAGCGTAGCTGCAGGAGAGATTAGCCCCGCGGCATATACGCAGTATTTT

j_gene: TRBJ1-4
d_gene: .
v_gene: TRBV29-1
abundance: .
CDR3aa: CSARGTNEKLFF
CDR3nt: TGCAGCGCCAGGGGAACTAATGAAAAACTGTTTTTT

j_gene: TRBJ1-5
d_gene: .
v_gene: TRBV19
abundance: .
CDR3aa: CASSRRGSNQPQHF
CDR3nt: TGTGCCAGTAGTAGACGGGGGAGCAATCAGCCCCAGCATTTT

j_gene: TRBJ1-2
d_gene: .
v_gene: TRBV27
abundance: .
CDR3aa: CASSPDISADYGYTF
CDR3nt: TGTGCCAGCAGCCCGGACATCAGCGCAGACTATGGCTACACCTTC

j_gene: TRBJ2-1
d_gene: .
v_gene: TRBV9
abundance: .
CDR3aa: CASSRGWGLGNEQFF
CDR3nt: TGTGCCAGCAGCCGGGGTTGGGGGCTCGGCAATGAGCAGTTCTTC

j_gene: TRBJ2-3
d_gene: .
v_gene: TRBV28
abundance: .
CDR3aa: CASSPTLGVADTQYF
CDR3nt: TGTGCCAGCAGCCCAACACTAGGTGTTGCAGATACGCAGTATTTT

j_gene: TRBJ2-5
d_gene: TRBD1
v_gene: TRBV5-1
abundance: .
CDR3aa: CASSLTNRGQETQYF
CDR3nt: TGCGCCAGCAGCTTGACCAACAGGGGACAAGAGACCCAGTACTTC

j_gene: TRBJ1-1
d_gene: .
v_gene: TRBV28
abundance: .
CDR3aa: CASSLFGGTALNTEAFF
CDR3nt: TGTGCCAGCAGTTTATTTGGGGGGACTGCGCTCAACACTGAAGCTTTCTTT

j_gene: TRBJ1-6
d_gene: .
v_gene: TRBV25-1
abundance: .
CDR3aa: CASRRGSYNSPLHF
CDR3nt: TGTGCCAGCAGGAGGGGGTCCTATAATTCACCCCTCCACTTT

j_gene: TRBJ2-5
d_gene: .
v_gene: TRBV5-4
abundance: .
CDR3aa: CASSTGTTTQYF
CDR3nt: TGTGCCAGCAGCACCGGAACGACGACCCAGTACTTC

j_gene: TRBJ2-1
d_gene: .
v_gene: TRBV29-1
abundance: .
CDR3aa: CSVGSQSSSYNEQFF
CDR3nt: TGCAGCGTTGGGTCGCAGAGCAGCTCCTACAATGAGCAGTTCTTC

j_gene: TRBJ1-5
d_gene: .
v_gene: TRBV2
abundance: once
CDR3aa: CASSEAWGPSGDQPQHF
CDR3nt: TGTGCCAGCAGTGAAGCATGGGGACCCTCGGGCGATCAGCCCCAGCATTTT

j_gene: TRBJ1-5
d_gene: .
v_gene: TRBV6-1
abundance: few
CDR3aa: CASSEGVIQANQPQHF
CDR3nt: TGTGCCAGCAGTGAAGGGGTCATACAGGCCAATCAGCCCCAGCATTTT

j_gene: TRBJ2-7
d_gene: TRBD2
v_gene: TRBV4-1
abundance: .
CDR3aa: CASSPPGLVSSEQYF
CDR3nt: TGCGCCAGCAGCCCCCCCGGACTAGTTAGTAGCGAGCAGTACTTC

j_gene: TRBJ1-1
d_gene: .
v_gene: TRBV9
abundance: .
CDR3aa: CASSPRGAEAFF
CDR3nt: TGTGCCAGCAGCCCCCGGGGGGCTGAAGCTTTCTTT

j_gene: TRBJ2-2
d_gene: .
v_gene: TRBV5-1
abundance: once
CDR3aa: CASSSPTDTGELFF
CDR3nt: TGCGCCAGCAGCTCTCCGACTGACACCGGGGAGCTGTTTTTT

j_gene: TRBJ1-5
d_gene: .
v_gene: TRBV28
abundance: .
CDR3aa: CASSYPINNQPQHF
CDR3nt: TGTGCCAGCAGCTATCCTATTAACAATCAGCCCCAGCATTTT

j_gene: TRBJ2-2
d_gene: TRBD2
v_gene: TRBV28
abundance: .
CDR3aa: CASSPPTSGRYWELFF
CDR3nt: TGTGCCAGCAGTCCCCCGACTAGCGGGAGGTACTGGGAGCTGTTTTTT

j_gene: TRBJ2-1
d_gene: TRBD2
v_gene: TRBV2
abundance: .
CDR3aa: CASSRRVREGLLEQFF
CDR3nt: TGTGCCAGCAGTAGAAGGGTGCGGGAGGGCCTTCTCGAGCAGTTCTTC

j_gene: TRBJ2-1
d_gene: TRBD2
v_gene: TRBV6-6
abundance: .
CDR3aa: CASSYSASGFYNEQFF
CDR3nt: TGTGCCAGCAGTTACTCGGCTAGCGGGTTTTACAATGAGCAGTTCTTC

j_gene: TRBJ2-5
d_gene: .
v_gene: TRBV13
abundance: .
CDR3aa: CASSPPSWQGLTQETQYF
CDR3nt: TGTGCCAGCAGCCCCCCCTCGTGGCAGGGCCTAACCCAAGAGACCCAGTACTTC

j_gene: TRBJ2-7
d_gene: TRBD1
v_gene: TRBV18
abundance: .
CDR3aa: CASSPPGQGLYEQYF
CDR3nt: TGTGCCAGCTCACCCCCCGGACAGGGCCTCTACGAGCAGTACTTC

j_gene: TRBJ2-7
d_gene: TRBD2
v_gene: TRBV5-1
abundance: .
CDR3aa: CASSWTSGSYEQYF
CDR3nt: TGCGCCAGCAGCTGGACTAGCGGTTCCTACGAGCAGTACTTC

j_gene: TRBJ2-1
d_gene: .
v_gene: TRBV5-4
abundance: .
CDR3aa: CASSLSNEQFF
CDR3nt: TGTGCCAGCAGCTTGAGCAATGAGCAGTTCTTC

j_gene: TRBJ1-2
d_gene: TRBD1
v_gene: TRBV28
abundance: .
CDR3aa: CASRAGGFHYGYTF
CDR3nt: TGTGCCAGCAGGGCAGGGGGTTTTCACTATGGCTACACCTTC

j_gene: TRBJ2-7
d_gene: TRBD2
v_gene: TRBV25-1
abundance: once
CDR3aa: CASGSGRASEQYF
CDR3nt: TGTGCCAGCGGTAGCGGGAGGGCCTCCGAGCAGTACTTC

j_gene: TRBJ1-1
d_gene: .
v_gene: TRBV4-1
abundance: .
CDR3aa: CASSQVVGTEAFF
CDR3nt: TGCGCCAGCAGCCAAGTGGTGGGCACTGAAGCTTTCTTT

j_gene: TRBJ1-5
d_gene: .
v_gene: TRBV9
abundance: .
CDR3aa: CASSGGGQGNQPQHF
CDR3nt: TGTGCCAGCAGCGGGGGTGGGCAGGGCAATCAGCCCCAGCATTTT

j_gene: TRBJ2-3
d_gene: TRBD2
v_gene: TRBV29-1
abundance: .
CDR3aa: CSVDSSGSTDTQYF
CDR3nt: TGCAGCGTTGATTCTAGCGGGAGCACAGATACGCAGTATTTT

j_gene: TRBJ2-2
d_gene: .
v_gene: TRBV5-6
abundance: .
CDR3aa: CASTPQNTGELFF
CDR3nt: TGTGCCAGCACTCCCCAGAACACCGGGGAGCTGTTTTTT

j_gene: TRBJ2-1
d_gene: .
v_gene: TRBV6-5
abundance: .
CDR3aa: CASSYSGNAWGEQFF
CDR3nt: TGTGCCAGCAGTTACTCGGGAAACGCCTGGGGTGAGCAGTTCTTC

j_gene: TRBJ1-5
d_gene: TRBD1
v_gene: TRBV27
abundance: .
CDR3aa: CASSPTGWAQPQHF
CDR3nt: TGTGCCAGCAGTCCGACAGGGTGGGCCCAGCCCCAGCATTTT

j_gene: TRBJ2-3
d_gene: TRBD1
v_gene: TRBV5-4
abundance: .
CDR3aa: CASSGGRQGILFDTDTQYF
CDR3nt: TGTGCCAGCAGCGGGGGGCGACAGGGGATTCTATTTGACACAGATACGCAGTATTTT

j_gene: TRBJ1-2
d_gene: .
v_gene: TRBV28
abundance: .
CDR3aa: CASSLRRANYGYTF
CDR3nt: TGTGCCAGCAGTTTAAGGAGAGCTAACTATGGCTACACCTTC

j_gene: TRBJ1-5
d_gene: .
v_gene: TRBV27
abundance: .
CDR3aa: CASSFVRGHQPQHF
CDR3nt: TGTGCCAGCAGTTTCGTGCGGGGCCATCAGCCCCAGCATTTT

j_gene: TRBJ2-1
d_gene: .
v_gene: TRBV30
abundance: .
CDR3aa: CAWSVRSGYNEQFF
CDR3nt: TGTGCCTGGAGTGTAAGATCGGGCTACAATGAGCAGTTCTTC

j_gene: TRBJ2-7
d_gene: TRBD2
v_gene: TRBV10-3
abundance: .
CDR3aa: CAISVLAGTSSYEQYF
CDR3nt: TGTGCCATCAGTGTACTAGCGGGAACTAGCTCCTACGAGCAGTACTTC

j_gene: TRBJ1-5
d_gene: .
v_gene: TRBV15
abundance: few
CDR3aa: CATSRVRGWQPQHF
CDR3nt: TGTGCCACCAGCAGAGTTAGGGGCTGGCAGCCCCAGCATTTT

j_gene: TRBJ1-1
d_gene: .
v_gene: TRBV29-1
abundance: .
CDR3aa: CSVVLFRIANTEAFF
CDR3nt: TGCAGCGTTGTGTTGTTTCGGATTGCGAACACTGAAGCTTTCTTT

j_gene: TRBJ2-2
d_gene: TRBD2
v_gene: TRBV27
abundance: .
CDR3aa: CASSKVPGGGGELFF
CDR3nt: TGTGCCAGCAGCAAAGTTCCCGGGGGGGGCGGGGAGCTGTTTTTT

j_gene: TRBJ2-7
d_gene: TRBD2
v_gene: TRBV28
abundance: .
CDR3aa: CASTQREENEQYF
CDR3nt: TGTGCCAGCACCCAGCGGGAGGAAAACGAGCAGTACTTC

j_gene: TRBJ1-5
d_gene: .
v_gene: TRBV2
abundance: .
CDR3aa: CASSERKARRGEYSNQPQHF
CDR3nt: TGTGCCAGCAGTGAAAGGAAGGCGCGGAGGGGTGAGTATAGCAATCAGCCCCAGCATTTT

j_gene: TRBJ2-1
d_gene: .
v_gene: TRBV14
abundance: .
CDR3aa: CASSENRALYNEQFF
CDR3nt: TGTGCCAGCAGCGAAAACAGGGCCCTCTACAATGAGCAGTTCTTC

j_gene: TRBJ2-7
d_gene: .
v_gene: TRBV7-2
abundance: .
CDR3aa: CASSLTESYEQYF
CDR3nt: TGTGCCAGCAGCTTGACGGAATCCTACGAGCAGTACTTC

j_gene: TRBJ2-7
d_gene: .
v_gene: TRBV9
abundance: .
CDR3aa: CASSVGATANYEQYF
CDR3nt: TGTGCCAGCAGCGTAGGGGCAACCGCGAACTACGAGCAGTACTTC

j_gene: TRBJ1-5
d_gene: .
v_gene: TRBV4-3
abundance: .
CDR3aa: CASSPIVGGHQPQHF
CDR3nt: TGCGCCAGCAGCCCAATCGTAGGGGGACATCAGCCCCAGCATTTT

j_gene: TRBJ2-5
d_gene: .
v_gene: TRBV7-9
abundance: .
CDR3aa: CASSLLSGSQETQYF
CDR3nt: TGTGCCAGCAGCTTACTTTCTGGGTCACAAGAGACCCAGTACTTC

j_gene: TRBJ2-7
d_gene: .
v_gene: TRBV5-1
abundance: .
CDR3aa: CASSTLRGEASYSYEQYF
CDR3nt: TGCGCCAGCAGCACCCTGCGAGGGGAGGCGAGTTACTCCTACGAGCAGTACTTC

j_gene: TRBJ2-1
d_gene: .
v_gene: TRBV6-1
abundance: .
CDR3aa: CASRRPSYNEQFF
CDR3nt: TGTGCCAGCAGGAGGCCCTCCTACAATGAGCAGTTCTTC

j_gene: TRBJ1-1
d_gene: TRBD1
v_gene: TRBV7-8
abundance: .
CDR3aa: CASSAPGQGHTEAFF
CDR3nt: TGTGCCAGCAGCGCCCCGGGACAGGGCCACACTGAAGCTTTCTTT

j_gene: TRBJ1-5
d_gene: .
v_gene: TRBV6-1
abundance: .
CDR3aa: CASSPVRGKDQPQHF
CDR3nt: TGTGCCAGCAGCCCGGTACGGGGGAAGGATCAGCCCCAGCATTTT

j_gene: TRBJ1-1
d_gene: .
v_gene: TRBV9
abundance: .
CDR3aa: CASSVDVLGDNTEAFF
CDR3nt: TGTGCCAGCAGCGTAGATGTTTTAGGGGACAACACTGAAGCTTTCTTT

j_gene: TRBJ1-4
d_gene: TRBD1
v_gene: TRBV18
abundance: .
CDR3aa: CASSGDRGSEKLFF
CDR3nt: TGTGCCAGCTCGGGCGACAGGGGGAGTGAAAAACTGTTTTTT

j_gene: TRBJ2-5
d_gene: .
v_gene: TRBV28
abundance: .
CDR3aa: CASSRAKVGGQETQYF
CDR3nt: TGTGCCAGCAGCCGAGCGAAGGTAGGCGGACAAGAGACCCAGTACTTC

j_gene: TRBJ2-7
d_gene: .
v_gene: TRBV27
abundance: .
CDR3aa: CASSLSLESLRYEQYF
CDR3nt: TGTGCCAGCAGTTTATCTCTGGAATCTCTCCGCTACGAGCAGTACTTC

j_gene: TRBJ2-5
d_gene: TRBD2
v_gene: TRBV7-9
abundance: once
CDR3aa: CASSSRRASGAQETQYF
CDR3nt: TGTGCCAGCAGCTCTCGGCGGGCTAGCGGGGCACAAGAGACCCAGTACTTC

j_gene: TRBJ2-7
d_gene: TRBD2
v_gene: TRBV5-4
abundance: .
CDR3aa: CASSSSGRGDYEQYF
CDR3nt: TGTGCCAGCAGCTCTAGCGGGAGGGGGGACTACGAGCAGTACTTC

j_gene: TRBJ1-2
d_gene: .
v_gene: TRBV29-1
abundance: .
CDR3aa: CSVGFNYGYTF
CDR3nt: TGCAGCGTAGGGTTCAACTATGGCTACACCTTC